The 13 T cell receptor beta chains reported below all come from one sample, sequenced in a study of regulatory T cells in long-lasting Graves disease. Investigators prepared the TCR beta libraries by applying iRepertoire HTBI primers and Arm-PCR of CDR3 regions. TCRdb recomputed calls from the multiplex PCR reads with MiXCR, one row per CDR3 protein. The sample records about 470,000 distinct CDR3 sequences, more than 12% being singletons. As for time point: newly diagnosed GD, antithyroid drugs for less than 3 months. Scientists built the TCR library using RNA that was extracted from PBMCs. The same data also contributed to another study, on T cells in Graves' hyperthyroidism and ophthalmopathy.

The material was peripheral blood mononuclear cells (PBMCs), obtained at new diagnosis, from a patient treated with antithyroid drugs. These receptors were collected from a young woman with Graves disease.

A remark on this clonotype: This may be a read error: a much more frequent sequence differs by one nucleotide. The chain carries TRBV20-1 and TRBJ2-2; 11 nucleotides line up with TRBD2. The CDR3 runs to 17 residues. From germline, CDR1 is DFQATT and CDR2 SNEGSKA (reference sequence). J gave up 6 bases and V 4 bases, and 13 bases lay outside the gene matches. The CDR3, as DNA: TGCAGTGCTACCGTGGCTAGCGGGAGGATGGGCCCCGGGGAGCTGTTTTTT. Residues: CSATVASGRMGPGELFF.

This clonotype was seen at least ten times. A junction boundary mismatches the germline segment, possibly from a read error. This chain's CDR3 is CASSQVNGLAGVTQYF. The CDR3 nucleotides read TGTGCCAGCAGTCAAGTCAACGGACTAGCGGGAGTTACGCAGTATTTT. The gene calls are TRBV3-1 and TRBJ2-3; 13 nucleotides agree with TRBD2. The germline gives CDR1 LGHDT, CDR2 YNNKEL (reference sequence). This CDR3 region has 16 residues.

This clonotype was observed at least ten times. The chain employs TRBV5-1 and TRBJ2-7, with TRBD2 matching over 16 bases. J was trimmed by 7 bases and V by 6 bases; bases with no gene match: 10. CDR3 length: 16 amino acids. Germline CDR1 SGHRS, CDR2 YFSETQ. The CDR3 loop is CASKRGLAGGPSEQYF. The CDR3 bases are TGCGCCAGCAAGCGGGGACTAGCGGGAGGGCCAAGTGAGCAGTACTTC.

This clonotype came up a few times. The genes are TRBV12-3 or TRBV12-4 and TRBJ2-1, with 8 nucleotides matching TRBD2. J gave up 3 bases and V 6 bases, and 7 bases lay outside the gene matches. CDR3 size: 15 residues. This CDR3 reads CASSPPGLVYNEQFF. CDR3 DNA sequence: TGTGCCAGCAGCCCCCCGGGACTAGTCTACAATGAGCAGTTCTTC.

This clonotype has a count of ten or more. This chain connects TRBV27 to TRBJ2-1, with TRBD2 matching over 10 bases. The CDR3 length is 15 residues. The V and J ends lost 6 bases and 7 bases, in that order; junction bases with no gene match: 9. Germline V gene sequence: CDR1 MNHEY, CDR2 SMNVEV (reference sequence). In DNA form, the CDR3 reads TGTGCCAGCAGAATAACTAGCGGGACCCTTAATGAGCAGTTCTTC. Residues: CASRITSGTLNEQFF.

This clonotype was seen a few times. The chain carries TRBV7-3 and TRBJ2-6; TRBD1 matches 7 bases. Germline V gene lookup returns CDR1 SGHTA and CDR2 FQGTGA. V lost 5 bases and J lost 0; bases outside the gene matches: 4. The CDR3 contains 16 residues. Here the CDR3 reads CASSRQGISGANVLTF. Written as DNA, the CDR3 is TGTGCCAGCAGCAGACAGGGTATCTCTGGGGCCAACGTCCTGACTTTC. The complete variable domain, with remaining parts taken from reference TRBV7-3 and TRBJ2-6, reads GAGVSQTPSNKVTEKGKYVELRCDPISGHTALYWYRQSLGQGPEFLIYFQGTGAADDSGLPNDRFFAVRPEGSVSTLKIQRTERGDSAVYLCASSRQGISGANVLTFGAGSRLTVL.

The genes are TRBV24-1 and TRBJ2-2; D possibly uses TRBD1 or TRBD2 (5 bases each). The CDR3 length is 14 residues. V gave up 4 bases and J gave up 4 bases, with 9 bases separating them. The V gene's germline CDR1 is KGHDR and CDR2 SFDVKD. CDR3 residues: CATSETGRTGELFF. CDR3 DNA sequence: TGTGCCACCAGTGAAACGGGGCGCACCGGGGAGCTGTTTTTT.

This clonotype has ten or more counts. V usage is TRBV30 and J usage is TRBJ2-7; 7 bases are a match to TRBD2. Trimming removed 0 bases from V and 5 bases from J; junction bases left unmatched: 7. The CDR3 has 14 residues. CDR1 is GTSNPN and CDR2 is SVGIG in the germline V gene (reference sequence). This CDR3 is CAWSVGTTRDEQYF. The CDR3 DNA is TGTGCCTGGAGTGTAGGGACTACCAGAGACGAGCAGTACTTC.

This clonotype was picked up a small number of times. The J gene is TRBJ1-4, the V gene TRBV24-1, with a weak D call TRBD1 (6 bases). The CDR3 is 16 residues long. Germline CDR1 is KGHDR and CDR2 is SFDVKD. Trimming cost V 3 bases and J 10 bases, with 20 bases left between them. CDR3 sequence: CATSDSSQGKGGKLFF. The DNA for the CDR3 is TGTGCCACCAGTGATAGTTCCCAGGGGAAGGGTGGAAAACTGTTTTTT.

The chain has TRBV7-8 and TRBJ2-7, with D uncertain. Germline CDR1 SGHVS, CDR2 FQNEAQ. The V and J ends lost 1 base and 3 bases respectively, with 10 bases between them. This CDR3 is 14 amino acids long. In nucleotides, the CDR3 is TGTGCCAGCAGCTTAGGGGCAGTCCTCTACGAGCAGTACTTC. Protein: CASSLGAVLYEQYF.

This clonotype was counted ten times or more. V is TRBV12-5 and J is TRBJ2-5; TRBD2 matches at 9 bases. The J segment lost 1 base and the V segment lost 0 bases, leaving 9 bases of the junction unmatched. This CDR3 is 18 amino acids long. The germline V gene encodes CDR1 LGHNT and CDR2 FRNRAP. In nucleotides, the CDR3 is TGTGCTAGTGGTTTGGTTGTTGCGGGAGGGCCCACCCAAGAGACCCAGTACTTC. It is translated as CASGLVVAGGPTQETQYF.

About this clonotype: Possible read error: a much larger clone is one base away. CDR3 DNA: TGCAGCGTTGAAGGGGGGGGGGCAGAAGAGACACTGTTTTTT. It yields the protein CSVEGGGAEETLFF. This sequence joins TRBV29-1 and TRBJ1-4; possibly TRBD1 for D (6 bases). Trimming pared 1 base from V and 13 bases from J, leaving 19 bases between. This CDR3 region has 14 residues. Germline-derived CDR1 and CDR2 are SQVTM and ANQGSEA.

This clonotype appeared a few times. This chain uses TRBV9 with TRBJ2-4; 8 bases line up with TRBD2. The ends lost 3 bases at V and 1 base at J; junction bases unmatched: 6. Per the germline V gene, CDR1 is SGDLS and CDR2 is YYNGEE. This CDR3 region has 16 residues. The CDR3 sequence: CASSDGGAGAKNIQYF. The DNA for the CDR3 is TGTGCCAGCAGCGACGGGGGGGCGGGGGCCAAAAACATTCAGTACTTC. Complete variable domain (other parts from reference TRBV9 and TRBJ2-4): DSGVTQTPKHLITATGQRVTLRCSPRSGDLSVYWYQQSLDQGLQFLIQYYNGEERAKGNILERFSAQQFPDLHSELNLSSLELGDSALYFCASSDGGAGAKNIQYFGAGTRLSVL.